This entry lists 20 T cell receptor beta chains sequenced from one sample in a study of blood T cell repertoires in COVID-19 (dated by TCRdb to the early 2020s). The library was obtained by the immunoSEQ multiplex PCR assay. TCRdb retrieved this table from immuneACCESS and kept in-frame rearrangements only. Not all clones are present; in checked studies, unresolved V genes account for under half, and no reason is known for the remainder. The sample includes about 200,000 clones, with about four fifths observed a single time. Clones ranked in the top ten supply approximately 12% of the sample. Sequenced material: peripheral blood. These receptors all stem from a woman aged 40 to 50 with acute or convalescent COVID-19.

CDR3: CASSQALTGRSTNEKLFF. The CDR3 DNA follows: TGCGCCAGCAGCCAAGCTTTGACAGGGCGATCAACTAATGAAAAACTGTTTTTT. The rearrangement links TRBV4-1 to TRBJ1-4; 7 bases match TRBD1. CDR3 length: 18 amino acids. The germline CDR1 and CDR2 sequences are MGHRA and YSYEKL. V shed 1 base and J 0 bases; nucleotides not matched to a gene: 8.

The gene calls are TRBV19 and TRBJ1-1; a possible D gene is TRBD1 (6 bases). CDR1 LNHDA and CDR2 SQIVND come from the germline V gene (reference sequence). The CDR3 is 14 amino acids. The V and J ends lost 3 bases and 4 bases respectively, with 12 bases between them. CDR3 bases: TGTGCCAGTAGTATCTGGGGGCCAGGCACTGAAGCTTTCTTT. It encodes CASSIWGPGTEAFF.

This clone has a single count. The V and J genes are TRBV6-6 and TRBJ1-6; no reliable D call. The CDR3 extends over 14 amino acids. Trimming removed 6 bases from V and 4 bases from J, with 10 bases in between. Germline V gives CDR1 MNHNY, CDR2 SVGAGI (reference sequence). This chain's CDR3 is CASRGDGYNSPLHF. CDR3 sequence (DNA): TGTGCCAGCAGGGGAGACGGATATAATTCACCCCTCCACTTT.

The chain combines TRBV15 with TRBJ2-7; D is possibly TRBD1 (5 bases). The length of the CDR3 is 17 residues. V dropped 0 bases and J dropped 5 bases, with 20 bases sitting between them. CDR1 is LNHNV and CDR2 is YYDKDF in the germline V gene (reference sequence). This CDR3 is CATSRDPPTGVYNEQYF. CDR3 sequence (DNA): TGTGCCACCAGCAGAGATCCCCCTACAGGAGTCTACAACGAGCAGTACTTC.

The chain combines TRBV7-2 with TRBJ2-7; 8 positions agree with TRBD2. V shed 5 bases, J shed 2 bases, and the junction held 8 bases outside the gene matches. CDR1 is SGHTA and CDR2 is FQGNSA in the germline V gene. The CDR3 consists of 15 residues. The CDR3 coding sequence is TGTGCCAGCAGCGACCCTCCCGGGAGGGCCTACGAGCAGTACTTC. Protein product: CASSDPPGRAYEQYF.

The genes are TRBV18 and TRBJ1-1, with D possibly matching TRBD1 (6 bases). CDR3 size: 16 residues. Trimming removed 2 bases at V and 3 bases at J, with 16 bases between. Germline CDR1 KGHSH, CDR2 LQKENI. As DNA, the CDR3 is TGTGCCAGCTCACCAAGGGGGGGCATCAGGGACACTGAAGCTTTCTTT. Encoded protein: CASSPRGGIRDTEAFF. The variable domain in full, with the rest retrieved from reference TRBV18 and TRBJ1-1, is NAGVMQNPRHLVRRRGQEARLRCSPMKGHSHVYWYRQLPEEGLKFMVYLQKENIIDESGMPKERFSAEFPKEGPSILRIQQVVRGDSAAYFCASSPRGGIRDTEAFFGQGTRLTVV.

This chain uses TRBV7-2 with TRBJ2-5, with D perhaps TRBD2 (5 bases). Germline lookup yields CDR1 SGHTA and CDR2 FQGNSA. The germline V and J ends were trimmed by 2 bases and 0 bases, with 13 bases remaining between them. CDR3 length: 16 amino acids. The CDR3 here is CASSLTGRRDQETQYF. The CDR3 DNA reads as TGTGCCAGCAGCTTAACGGGAAGGCGGGACCAAGAGACCCAGTACTTC. Complete variable domain (other parts from reference TRBV7-2 and TRBJ2-5): GAGVSQSPSNKVTEKGKDVELRCDPISGHTALYWYRQSLGQGLEFLIYFQGNSAPDKSGLPSDRFSAERTGGSVSTLTIQRTQQEDSAVYLCASSLTGRRDQETQYFGPGTRLLVL.

This rearrangement joins TRBV3-1 (or the pseudogene TRBV3-2) to TRBJ2-1; 8 positions match TRBD1. Germline lookup yields CDR1 LGHDT and CDR2 YNNKEL (reference sequence). Trimming cost V 4 bases and J 4 bases; bases outside gene matches: 9. This CDR3 has 16 residues. CDR3 amino acids: CASSPTGGKTYNEQFF. CDR3 nucleotides: TGTGCCAGCAGCCCCACAGGGGGTAAGACGTACAATGAGCAGTTCTTC.

The V call is TRBV9, the J call TRBJ1-3, with TRBD1 matching 8 bases. The V and J ends lost 2 bases and 0 bases, in that order; junction bases with no gene match: 7. The germline gives CDR1 SGDLS, CDR2 YYNGEE. The CDR3 consists of 17 residues. The CDR3, as DNA: TGTGCCAGCAGCGTTTACGGACAGGGTAACTCTGGAAACACCATATATTTT. Its translation is CASSVYGQGNSGNTIYF.

This chain connects TRBV6-5 to TRBJ1-6; no clear D gene. V dropped 6 bases and J dropped 7 bases, with 16 bases sitting between them. The length of the CDR3 is 15 residues. Germline loops: CDR1 MNHEY, CDR2 SVGAGI. This CDR3 reads CASRLLDIGNSPLHF. CDR3 nucleotides: TGTGCCAGCAGATTACTAGACATCGGGAATTCACCCCTCCACTTT.

The chain carries TRBV6-5 and TRBJ2-1, with 11 bases lining up with TRBD1. Germline loops: CDR1 MNHEY, CDR2 SVGAGI. Trimming cost V 4 bases and J 14 bases; bases outside gene matches: 4. The CDR3 spans 12 residues. Written as DNA, the CDR3 is TGTGCCAGCAGTTCGGGACAGGGGGTTAAGTTCTTC. Encoded protein: CASSSGQGVKFF.

The chain recombines TRBV27 with TRBJ2-7; 13 bases line up with TRBD2. V trimming: 4 bases; J trimming: 3 bases; junction bases outside the gene matches: 9. CDR3 size: 17 residues. The germline CDR1 and CDR2 sequences are MNHEY and SMNVEV (reference sequence). This CDR3 reads CASSSPGLAGDIYEQYF. The CDR3 DNA sequence: TGTGCCAGCAGTTCCCCCGGACTAGCGGGGGATATCTACGAGCAGTACTTC.

The chain uses TRBV29-1 and TRBJ1-2, with 8 bases lining up with TRBD1. The CDR3 contains 13 residues. V shed 0 bases, J shed 5 bases, and the junction held 2 bases outside the gene matches. Germline CDR1 reads SQVTM; CDR2 reads ANQGSEA. CDR3 DNA sequence: TGCAGCGTTGAAGAGGACAGGGCTTATGGCTACACCTTC. Translating it yields CSVEEDRAYGYTF.

This chain connects TRBV19 to TRBJ1-1; 7 positions agree with TRBD1. This CDR3 region has 17 residues. Germline CDR1 is LNHDA and CDR2 is SQIVND (reference sequence). After removal of 1 base from V and 0 bases from J, the junction contained 8 bases not matched to a gene. The CDR3 protein is CASSIVTEGALNTEAFF. The CDR3 nucleotides are TGTGCCAGTAGTATAGTTACCGAGGGGGCCCTGAACACTGAAGCTTTCTTT.

V is TRBV10-3 and J is TRBJ2-7, with 14 bases aligning to TRBD2. The length of the CDR3 is 16 residues. J gave up 0 bases and V 7 bases, and 5 bases lay outside the gene matches. Germline CDR1 ENHRY, CDR2 SYGVKD. DNA of the CDR3: TGTGCCATCACCGGGACTAGCGGGAGTCCCTCCTACGAGCAGTACTTC. Protein: CAITGTSGSPSYEQYF.

This rearrangement joins TRBV18 to TRBJ2-1; D is possibly TRBD2 (7 bases). The CDR3 is 16 residues long. Trimming pared 3 bases from V and 3 bases from J, leaving 15 bases between. Germline CDR1 reads KGHSH; CDR2 reads LQKENI. The CDR3 sequence: CASSPLGGGLYNEQFF. Written as DNA, the CDR3 is TGTGCCAGCTCACCCCTGGGGGGGGGCCTCTACAATGAGCAGTTCTTC.

This clone was found a few times. The V call is TRBV28, the J call TRBJ1-2, with D possibly being TRBD1 (6 bases). Germline-derived CDR1 and CDR2 are MDHEN and SYDVKM. The CDR3 length is 15 residues. Trimming took 6 bases from V and 8 from J, leaving 22 bases between them. CDR3 sequence reads: CASRSRAGALRGYTF. The CDR3 nucleotides are TGTGCCAGCAGATCACGGGCGGGGGCCCTTCGAGGCTACACCTTC.

The chain employs TRBV24-1 and TRBJ2-5; D is uncertain. The CDR3 spans 12 residues. CDR1 is KGHDR, CDR2 SFDVKD, per germline. The ends were cut back, 3 bases at V and 7 bases at J, with 8 bases in the middle. This CDR3 reads CATSDTFTTQYF. The CDR3 DNA is TGTGCCACCAGTGATACTTTCACGACCCAGTACTTC.

The chain uses TRBV7-9 and TRBJ2-7, with D maybe TRBD2 (6 bases). This CDR3 region has 13 residues. V was pared by 5 bases and J by 3 bases, with 11 bases between. The germline V gene encodes CDR1 SEHNR and CDR2 FQNEAQ (reference sequence). The CDR3 bases are TGTGCCAGCAGCCCCACTAGCCTCTACGAGCAGTACTTC. Its protein product is CASSPTSLYEQYF.

The chain has TRBV18 and TRBJ2-3; 7 nucleotides match TRBD1. Trimming at V came to 5 bases and at J to 2 bases, leaving 7 bases not matched to a gene. This CDR3 is built from 15 residues. Germline lookup yields CDR1 KGHSH and CDR2 LQKENI. CDR3 sequence: CASSYRDSDTDTQYF. The CDR3 region has the DNA TGTGCCAGCTCATACCGGGACAGCGACACAGATACGCAGTATTTT. The full variable domain, rest sourced from reference TRBV18 and TRBJ2-3, is NAGVMQNPRHLVRRRGQEARLRCSPMKGHSHVYWYRQLPEEGLKFMVYLQKENIIDESGMPKERFSAEFPKEGPSILRIQQVVRGDSAAYFCASSYRDSDTDTQYFGPGTRLTVL.